The 27 T cell receptor beta chains given below trace back to one sample, sequenced in a study of T cell clonality in common variable immunodeficiency. The protocol was immunoSEQ multiplex PCR, while the TCRdb copy is restricted to in-frame clones and leaves out a portion. In total the sample includes 30,000 to 40,000 clones, none of them seen once. The source material was peripheral blood mononuclear cells. The source is a person between 18 and 70 years old in good health.

This clone was counted ten times or more. The read stops 3 residues short of the end of the CDR3; the missing end is completed from the germline J gene. The chain carries TRBV10-3 and TRBJ2-1, with 8 nucleotides matching TRBD1. The V gene's germline CDR1 is ENHRY and CDR2 SYGVKD. Unmatched junction bases numbered 5, after V lost 6 bases and J lost 7 bases. This CDR3 is built from 13 residues. The DNA read from the CDR3 is TGTGCCATCAGCCGGGGACAGGCGAATGAG. Protein: CAISRGQANE. The full CDR3 protein is CAISRGQANEQFF.

This clone was seen repeatedly, ten times or more. The CDR3 end lies 3 residues beyond the end of the read and is filled in from the germline J gene. The chain is built from TRBV2 and TRBJ2-1; TRBD2 matches at 9 bases. The V segment lost 1 base and the J segment 7 bases; nucleotides outside the gene matches: 14. This CDR3 has 18 residues. The germline V gene has CDR1 SNHLY and CDR2 FYNNEI. CDR3 sequence: CASSEGGLGGRARNEQFF. The sequenced part of the CDR3 DNA is TGTGCCAGCAGTGAAGGTGGGCTTGGCGGGAGGGCCAGGAATGAG.

This clone has at least ten counts. This CDR3 is CSASSGPRDEQFF. The sequenced part of the CDR3 DNA is TGCAGTGCTAGTAGCGGGCCCCGCGATGAG. The chain has TRBV20-1 and TRBJ2-1; TRBD2 matches 7 bases. The CDR3 end is not reached by the read, which stops 3 residues before it; the germline J gene fills it in. CDR1 DFQATT and CDR2 SNEGSKA come from the germline V gene (reference sequence). Trimming took 3 bases from V and 8 from J; bases not matched to a gene: 7. This CDR3 is built from 13 residues.

A note on this clone: The read comes to an end 3 residues before the CDR3 does, leaving the germline J gene to fill in the end. The V call is TRBV19, the J call TRBJ2-3; 8 bases are a match to TRBD1. The CDR3 runs to 18 residues. From germline, CDR1 is LNHDA and CDR2 SQIVND (reference sequence). CDR3 DNA (partial): TGTGCCAGTAGTATAATCGGACAGGGCTTCGGTAGCAATCAGCCG. It is translated as CASSIIGQGFGSNQP. Given in full, the CDR3 is CASSIIGQGFGSNQPQYF.

This clone was detected only a few times. Mismatch with germline at one junction end may stem from a read error. The read ends 3 residues shy of where the CDR3 ends; the end is completed using the germline J gene. Other nucleotide sequences from this sample produce the same CDR3. The V and J genes are TRBV29-1 and TRBJ1-3; TRBD1 matches 10 bases. Germline lookup yields CDR1 SQVTM and CDR2 ANQGSEA. The length of the CDR3 is 15 residues. The CDR3 sequence: CSVAGRDRGRNTIYF. Incomplete CDR3 DNA: TGCAGCGTCGCAGGCCGGGACAGGGGAAGAAACACA.

This clone has a count of ten or more. The read ends 3 residues shy of where the CDR3 ends; the end is completed using the germline J gene. V gene TRBV24-1 combines with J gene TRBJ1-2; TRBD1 aligns across 9 bases. The germline gives CDR1 KGHDR, CDR2 SFDVKD. This CDR3 contains 14 residues. Incomplete CDR3 DNA: TGTGCCACCAGTGCCCGGGACAGGGAGTGGGGC. Amino acid sequence: CATSARDREWG. The CDR3 in its entirety is CATSARDREWGYTF.

There are many counts of this clone. The read terminates 3 residues before the CDR3 end, so the remaining end is supplied by the germline J gene. The rearrangement links TRBV19 to TRBJ2-7; maybe TRBD1 (6 bases). V lost 3 bases and J lost 2, with 11 bases in between. The CDR3 spans 14 residues. Germline V gives CDR1 LNHDA, CDR2 SQIVND (reference sequence). Partial CDR3 DNA: TGTGCCAGTAGTATGACAGGTCCTCCCTACGAG. Translating gives CASSMTGPPYE. The CDR3 reads in full as CASSMTGPPYEQYF.

Ten or more counts support this clone. CDR3 sequence: CASRTQGNYGYTF. Incomplete CDR3 DNA: TGTGCCAGCCGAACGCAGGGGAACTATGGC. This chain uses TRBV5-4 with TRBJ1-2; weak D call: TRBD1 (6 bases). The read terminates 3 residues ahead of where the CDR3 ends, so the germline J gene completes it. The CDR3 sequence is 13 residues long. Germline V gene lookup returns CDR1 SGHNT and CDR2 YYREEE (reference sequence). The V and J ends lost 7 bases and 2 bases respectively, with 12 bases between them.

This clone occurred many times. The read is 3 residues too short to cover the CDR3 end, so that end is filled in from the germline J gene. The chain recombines TRBV10-3 with TRBJ1-3, with D maybe TRBD1 (5 bases). The CDR3 is 16 residues long. From germline, CDR1 is ENHRY and CDR2 SYGVKD. Deletions cut 2 bases from V and 3 bases from J, with 14 bases between. CDR3 DNA, as far as it was read: TGTGCCATCAGTGAGATCTTAGCGGGGGATGGAAACACC. It is translated as CAISEILAGDGNT. From start to end, the CDR3 is CAISEILAGDGNTIYF.

This clone was counted ten times or more. Sequencing ends 3 residues short of the CDR3 end; the germline J gene provides the rest. This chain joins TRBV19 and TRBJ2-7; 8 bases are shared with TRBD1. The ends lost 2 bases at V and 2 bases at J; junction bases unmatched: 5. Germline lookup yields CDR1 LNHDA and CDR2 SQIVND (reference sequence). The CDR3 is 15 residues long. The covered CDR3 bases are TGTGCCAGTAGTATAAACCCGACAGGGGCCTACGAG. This sequence encodes CASSINPTGAYE. The whole CDR3 protein is CASSINPTGAYEQYF.

This clone was picked up many times. The CDR3 end is not reached by the read, which stops 3 residues before it; the germline J gene fills it in. The rearrangement links TRBV12-3 or TRBV12-4 to TRBJ2-7; 8 bases map to TRBD2. The CDR3 spans 14 residues. The trim removed 6 bases at V and 0 bases at J, leaving 4 bases unmatched. The DNA read from the CDR3 is TGTGCCAGCAGCCTGACTAGCGACTCCTACGAG. Its translation: CASSLTSDSYE. The full CDR3 sequence reads CASSLTSDSYEQYF.

The sample holds many counts of this clone. The read ends 3 residues shy of where the CDR3 ends; the end is completed using the germline J gene. This rearrangement joins TRBV28 to TRBJ1-1, with D perhaps matching TRBD1 (5 bases). From germline, CDR1 is MDHEN and CDR2 SYDVKM. This CDR3 has 12 amino acids. Incomplete CDR3 DNA: TGTGCCAGCAGGGACGGCCCTGGGGGG. This gives the protein CASRDGPGG. The whole CDR3 region reads CASRDGPGGAFF.

This clone was counted at least ten times. The read falls 3 residues short of the CDR3 end, and the missing part is taken from the germline J gene. This sequence joins TRBV24-1 and TRBJ1-4; possible D gene TRBD1, 5 bases. This CDR3 region has 13 residues. Germline V CDR1 and CDR2: KGHDR, SFDVKD. Trimming took 7 bases from V and 8 from J, leaving 13 bases between them. CDR3 bases read: TGTGCCACCAGAGACAGTTTGAGCGAAAAA. Its translation is CATRDSLSEK. The whole CDR3 sequence is CATRDSLSEKLFF.

This clone was seen repeatedly, ten times or more. The CDR3 is cut off 3 residues early in the read; its end comes from the germline J gene. This chain connects TRBV30 to TRBJ2-3; TRBD2 is a possible D gene (6 bases). Trimming stripped 0 bases from V and 1 base from J, with 14 bases between. In germline, CDR1 is GTSNPN, CDR2 SVGIG (reference sequence). The CDR3 is made up of 16 amino acids. The CDR3 is CAWSVRSGGRTDTQYF. Incomplete CDR3 DNA: TGTGCCTGGAGTGTAAGGTCCGGGGGACGCACAGATACG.

This clone has ten or more counts. CDR3 protein: CSASASSGSNTGELFF. CDR3 bases read: TGCAGTGCTAGTGCTTCTAGCGGTTCGAACACCGGGGAG. The chain employs TRBV20-1 and TRBJ2-2; 7 nucleotides agree with TRBD2. The read comes to an end 3 residues before the CDR3 does, leaving the germline J gene to fill in the end. The J segment lost 0 bases and the V segment lost 3 bases, leaving 7 bases of the junction unmatched. The CDR3 extends over 16 amino acids. The germline CDR1 and CDR2 sequences are DFQATT and SNEGSKA (reference sequence).

This clone showed up many times. The observed sequence ends 3 residues before the CDR3 terminus, with the missing tail filled in from the germline J gene. The chain has TRBV9 and TRBJ1-6, with unresolved D. V lost 4 bases to trimming and J lost 8 bases, with 10 bases between them. The V gene's germline CDR1 is SGDLS and CDR2 YYNGEE. This CDR3 has 13 residues. CDR3 in amino acids: CASSLPPDSPLHF. The covered CDR3 bases are TGTGCCAGCAGCCTCCCCCCAGATTCACCC.

There are many counts of this clone. The CDR3 end lies 3 residues beyond the end of the read and is filled in from the germline J gene. The chain recombines TRBV5-4 with TRBJ2-2; D is unclear. The CDR3 runs to 14 residues. From germline, CDR1 is SGHNT and CDR2 YYREEE (reference sequence). V was shortened by 0 bases and J by 1 base, with 4 bases between the two germline ends. The sequenced CDR3 bases are TGTGCCAGCAGCTTGGACAAGAACACCGGGGAG. This translates into CASSLDKNTGE. Given in full, the CDR3 is CASSLDKNTGELFF.

In its sample, this clone was seen many times. The read terminates 3 residues before the CDR3 end, so the remaining end is supplied by the germline J gene. Other DNA sequences in the sample encode the same CDR3. This rearrangement joins TRBV5-6 to TRBJ2-7; D remains unclear. With 6 bases removed from V and 0 bases from J, the gap between germline ends came to 7 bases. Per the germline V gene, CDR1 is SGHDT and CDR2 is YYEEEE. The CDR3 is 12 amino acids. Incomplete CDR3 DNA: TGTGCCAGCAAGGCTAGCTCCTACGAG. Amino acids: CASKASSYE. The whole CDR3 region reads CASKASSYEQYF.

This clone was observed at least ten times. The read stops 3 residues short of the end of the CDR3; the missing end is completed from the germline J gene. This chain uses TRBV5-1 with TRBJ1-2; D remains unclear. The ends were cut back, 6 bases at V and 6 bases at J, with 12 bases in the middle. CDR3 length: 12 amino acids. In germline, CDR1 is SGHRS, CDR2 YFSETQ. CDR3 bases read: TGCGCCAGCAAAGATCAAAAGGATGGC. This codes for CASKDQKDG. The complete CDR3 protein is CASKDQKDGYTF.

This clone was counted many times. Sequencing ends 3 residues short of the CDR3 end; the germline J gene provides the rest. The chain is built from TRBV20-1 and TRBJ2-1; D might be TRBD2 (5 bases). Germline V gene data show CDR1 as DFQATT and CDR2 as SNEGSKA (reference sequence). The germline V and J ends were trimmed by 6 bases and 4 bases, with 16 bases remaining between them. This CDR3 has 14 residues. CDR3 bases read: TGCAGTGCGGTGGAACTAGGTAGTTACAATGAG. It yields the protein CSAVELGSYNE. The whole CDR3 sequence is CSAVELGSYNEQFF.

This clone was seen more than once but under ten times. The CDR3 goes on 3 residues after the read ends, and that part is filled in from the germline J gene. The gene calls are TRBV11-2 and TRBJ2-7, with D perhaps given as TRBD1 or TRBD2 (5 bases each). Germline V gene lookup returns CDR1 SGHAT and CDR2 FQNNGV. The CDR3 runs 14 residues. Deletions cut 1 base from V and 6 bases from J, with 13 bases between. This CDR3 reads CASSLGSEGREQYF. The DNA read from the CDR3 is TGTGCCAGCAGCTTAGGCTCCGAGGGGCGCGAG.

Notes on this clone: The CDR3 end is not reached by the read, which stops 3 residues before it; the germline J gene fills it in. The chain is built from TRBV19 and TRBJ2-4; TRBD1 aligns across 7 bases. Germline V gives CDR1 LNHDA, CDR2 SQIVND (reference sequence). CDR3 length: 15 residues. Partial CDR3 DNA: TGTGCCAGTAGTGACAGGGTCGCTGGTAACTATGGT. Residues: CASSDRVAGNYG. Given in full, the CDR3 is CASSDRVAGNYGQYF.

This clone appeared many times. The CDR3 goes on 3 residues after the read ends, and that part is filled in from the germline J gene. The chain uses TRBV2 and TRBJ1-1; D is unresolved. This CDR3 is built from 13 residues. Trimming left V 4 bases short and J 1 base short, with 7 bases between. CDR1 and CDR2 from the germline V gene are SNHLY and FYNNEI. This CDR3 is CASSGSGNTEAFF. CDR3 DNA (partial): TGTGCCAGCAGTGGTTCAGGGAACACTGAA.

This clone occurred many times. From the germline J gene comes the end of the CDR3, since the read stops 3 residues before it. The chain recombines TRBV2 with TRBJ2-3; 8 positions agree with TRBD2. The CDR3 runs to 15 residues. Trimming removed 7 bases from V and 2 bases from J; junction bases left unmatched: 8. CDR1 and CDR2 from the germline V gene are SNHLY and FYNNEI. The CDR3 is CASTRLASLTDTQYF. Incomplete CDR3 DNA: TGTGCCAGCACCAGACTAGCGTCCCTCACAGATACG.

This clone was seen ten or more times. The read ends 3 residues shy of where the CDR3 ends; the end is completed using the germline J gene. The rearrangement links TRBV5-1 to TRBJ2-7, with D unresolved. Germline CDR1 is SGHRS and CDR2 is YFSETQ. V lost 1 base, J lost 3 bases, and 14 bases lay in between. The CDR3 contains 15 residues. CDR3 amino acids: CASSLLNPGYYEQYF. Incomplete CDR3 DNA: TGCGCCAGCAGCTTGTTAAATCCAGGTTACTACGAG.

This clone was counted many times. Read coverage stops 3 residues before the CDR3 terminus; the germline J gene supplies the remainder. The V call is TRBV18, the J call TRBJ2-1; TRBD2 matches at 13 bases. The ends lost 2 bases at V and 8 bases at J; junction bases unmatched: 3. Germline V gene lookup returns CDR1 KGHSH and CDR2 LQKENI. CDR3 size: 15 residues. The CDR3 region is CASSPGTSGTHEQFF. The part of the CDR3 DNA that was read is TGTGCCAGCTCACCAGGGACTAGCGGGACTCATGAG.

This clone has a count of ten or more. The DNA ends 3 residues before the CDR3 does, and the rest of the CDR3 is filled in from the germline J gene. The V and J genes are TRBV5-8 and TRBJ1-2; no clear D gene. V lost 0 bases to trimming and J lost 4 bases, with 10 bases between them. Germline V lookup: CDR1 SGHTS, CDR2 YDEGEE. The CDR3 runs to 14 residues. The CDR3 bases that were read are TGTGCCAGCAGCTTGGGCAGGATCAGCTATGGC. Translated, it gives CASSLGRISYG. The entire CDR3 sequence reads CASSLGRISYGYTF.